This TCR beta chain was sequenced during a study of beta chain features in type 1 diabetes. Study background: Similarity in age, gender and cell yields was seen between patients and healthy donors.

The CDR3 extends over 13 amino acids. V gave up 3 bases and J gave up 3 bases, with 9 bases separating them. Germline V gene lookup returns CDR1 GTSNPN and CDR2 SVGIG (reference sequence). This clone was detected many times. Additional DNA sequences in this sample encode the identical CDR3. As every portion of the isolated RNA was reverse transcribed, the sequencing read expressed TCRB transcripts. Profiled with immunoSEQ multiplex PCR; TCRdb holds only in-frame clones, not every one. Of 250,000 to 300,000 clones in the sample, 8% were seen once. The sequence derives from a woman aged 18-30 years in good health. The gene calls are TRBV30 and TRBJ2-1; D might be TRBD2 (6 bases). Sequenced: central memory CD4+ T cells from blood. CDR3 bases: TGTGCCTGGAGGTTAGCGGTCTACAATGAGCAGTTCTTC. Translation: CAWRLAVYNEQFF.